The clone carrying this TCR beta chain was counted between two and nine times. Its target is unknown. Germline-derived CDR1 and CDR2 are MNHEY and SMNVEV (reference sequence). Trimming cost V 3 bases and J 0 bases; bases outside gene matches: 3. There are 16 residues in the CDR3. The data belong to a study of blood T cells in healthy people across ages. Study-level points and caveats: Roughly linear declines in TCR beta diversity per million T cells occurred with age.

Primed by a sample-barcoded 5' primer and a J-beta primer mix, a second PCR proceeded for about 7 to 11 cycles. TCRdb fed the 5' RACE reads into MiXCR, producing one record per CDR3 protein. The sample holds around 500,000 distinct CDR3 sequences, 27% seen once. The same data also contributed to another study, on T cells of mothers and their children.

The sequence derives from a boy between 2 and 10 years old in good health. The sample taken for sequencing was blood. This chain uses TRBV27 with TRBJ2-2; 8 bases match TRBD1. This chain's CDR3 is CASSFGDRPNTGELFF. DNA for the CDR3: TGTGCCAGCAGTTTTGGGGACAGGCCGAACACCGGGGAGCTGTTTTTT.